There are a few counts of the clone carrying this T cell receptor beta chain. The target antigen is unknown. TCRdb ran MiXCR on the 5' RACE reads and lists one entry per CDR3 protein. The sample yields some 300,000 distinct CDR3 sequences, about 7.8% seen once. This CDR3 is built from 15 residues. The junction had 5 bases not matched to a gene; V was cut back by 6 bases and J by 6 bases. CDR1 is MNHNS, CDR2 SASEGT, per germline. The data were obtained in a study of T cells after yellow fever vaccination. For the study at large: SMART-Seq v4 Ultra Low Input served to prepare low-cell-number fractions. Study results and limitations: Some clonotypes were seen in both the CD4 and the CD8 compartments. These made up a small share and likely arose from convergent recombination. Repertoires sorted by FACS could include abundant clonotypes that are contaminants from the bulk population. Most clones from primary vaccination resurfaced after the booster (about 96% CD4, 88% CD8).

The TCR was taken from a man aged 18 to 30 who received the YFV17D yellow fever vaccine. The genes are TRBV6-1 and TRBJ2-1; TRBD2 matches 13 bases. Sequenced here: PBMCs, sampled roughly 47 days after the first yellow fever vaccination. The CDR3 DNA reads TGTGCCAGCAGAGATGGGACTAGCGGGGCCAATGAGCAGTTCTTC. The encoded protein is CASRDGTSGANEQFF.